The 5 T cell receptor beta chains in this list originate from one sample, sequenced in a study of shared clonotypes between healthy human individuals (TCRdb year 2020). The method was the immunoSEQ multiplex PCR assay. Here the immuneACCESS table is served through TCRdb, limited to in-frame sequences with V and J called. Missing clones are a known gap in these copies; in checked studies unresolved V genes cover under half, and the rest lacks a known reason. The sample table shows 450,000 to 500,000 clones, and about 84% are seen once. Of the sample, approximately 12% is held by the ten largest clones. Sequencing was done on a sample of PBMCs. These receptors all stem from a woman aged 40 to 50 in good health. Some clones in this sample may be carry-over from other donors' samples.

As for this clone: At one of its ends the junction is not consistent with the germline gene, which may arise from a read error. Other DNA sequences of this sample code for an identical CDR3. V gene TRBV4-1 combines with J gene TRBJ2-1; D might be TRBD2 (6 bases). This CDR3 has 13 residues. Germline assignment: CDR1 MGHRA and CDR2 YSYEKL. The CDR3 sequence is CASSQAEAGKQLF. The CDR3 DNA reads TGCGCCAGCAGCCAGGCTGAAGCGGGTAAGCAGCTCTTC.

The V gene is TRBV19, the J gene TRBJ2-1; D may match TRBD1 or TRBD2 (5 bases each). The CDR3 length is 13 residues. V dropped 4 bases and J dropped 7 bases, with 11 bases sitting between them. Germline V lookup: CDR1 LNHDA, CDR2 SQIVND (reference sequence). In nucleotides, the CDR3 is TGTGCCAGTAGTACCCTTGAGGGGAATGAGCAGTTCTTC. It specifies CASSTLEGNEQFF. Variable domain in full (rest from reference TRBV19 and TRBJ2-1): DGGITQSPKYLFRKEGQNVTLSCEQNLNHDAMYWYRQDPGQGLRLIYYSQIVNDFQKGDIAEGYSVSREKKESFPLTVTSAQKNPTAFYLCASSTLEGNEQFFGPGTRLTVL.

The chain carries TRBV6-6 and TRBJ2-5, with a weak D call TRBD1 (5 bases). Trimming took 2 bases from V and 2 from J, leaving 9 bases between them. Per the germline V gene, CDR1 is MNHNY and CDR2 is SVGAGI (reference sequence). The CDR3 totals 14 residues. CDR3 bases: TGTGCCAGCAGTTACATGACAGAGCAAGAGACCCAGTACTTC. Translating it yields CASSYMTEQETQYF.

This clone has only one observation. A much larger clone lies one base from this, so it may be a read error. The V and J genes are TRBV4-1 and TRBJ2-3; D is unclear. The V end lost 2 bases, the J end lost 4 bases, and 16 bases lay between the germline ends. The CDR3 covers 16 residues. From germline, CDR1 is MGHRA and CDR2 YSYEKL. The CDR3 DNA follows: TGCGCCAGCAGCCAATGGCATGCCCCCGGTTCAGATACGCAGTATTTT. It is translated as CASSQWHAPGSDTQYF.

V usage is TRBV5-1 and J usage is TRBJ1-2; the D is unclear. V was trimmed by 4 bases and J by 2 bases, leaving 12 bases between them. Germline CDR1 is SGHRS and CDR2 is YFSETQ. CDR3 size: 14 residues. As DNA, the CDR3 is TGCGCCAGCAGCCCAAGCGACAACAACTATGGCTACACCTTC. This encodes CASSPSDNNYGYTF.